This passage covers 2 T cell receptor beta chains from one sample sequenced in a study of CD8+ T cells in alopecia areata. Reverse transcription of extracted RNA yielded cDNA, which provided the sequencing template. The method was immunoSEQ multiplex PCR; TCRdb's version includes in-frame clones alone and lacks a portion of them. This sample carries about 110,000 clones, approximately 60% of them seen once, and the ten largest clones take about 20%. Sequencing was carried out using CD8+ T cells sorted from blood. The origin of the receptors is a human donor in good health.

The chain couples TRBV9 to TRBJ1-6; D not resolved. This CDR3 region has 15 residues. Trimming pared 3 bases from V and 7 bases from J, leaving 14 bases between. The V gene's germline CDR1 is SGDLS and CDR2 YYNGEE. CDR3: CASSARTDPNSPLHF. CDR3 bases: TGTGCCAGCAGCGCCCGGACGGATCCCAATTCACCCCTCCACTTT.

V and J are TRBV5-6 and TRBJ2-7; possible D gene TRBD1, 6 bases. V was shortened by 2 bases and J by 3 bases, with 15 bases between the two germline ends. Germline CDR1 SGHDT, CDR2 YYEEEE. The CDR3 covers 15 residues. The CDR3 DNA sequence: TGTGCCAGCAGCTTTGGGACATCCCGCGACTACGAGCAGTACTTC. Translating it yields CASSFGTSRDYEQYF. The full variable domain, rest sourced from reference TRBV5-6 and TRBJ2-7, is DAGVTQSPTHLIKTRGQQVTLRCSPKSGHDTVSWYQQALGQGPQFIFQYYEEEERQRGNFPDRFSGHQFPNYSSELNVNALLLGDSALYLCASSFGTSRDYEQYFGPGTRLTVT.